Here is one TCR beta chain with its context. Assay: immunoSEQ multiplex PCR; the TCRdb copy retains only in-frame clones and omits some. The sample includes about half a million clones, roughly three quarters seen only once; the top ten take about 12%. Germline assignment: CDR1 SNHLY and CDR2 FYNNEI. CDR3 length: 13 residues. V was clipped by 1 base and J by 4 bases, with 7 bases between them. This record belongs to a study of shared clonotypes between healthy human individuals. Sequenced material: PBMCs. This TCR came from a woman aged 40 to 50 in good health. Some clones in this sample may be carry-over from other donors' samples. The rearrangement links TRBV2 to TRBJ1-1; D call uncertain. The CDR3 is CASSEGEGTEAFF. In DNA form, the CDR3 reads TGTGCCAGCAGTGAAGGGGAGGGCACTGAAGCTTTCTTT.